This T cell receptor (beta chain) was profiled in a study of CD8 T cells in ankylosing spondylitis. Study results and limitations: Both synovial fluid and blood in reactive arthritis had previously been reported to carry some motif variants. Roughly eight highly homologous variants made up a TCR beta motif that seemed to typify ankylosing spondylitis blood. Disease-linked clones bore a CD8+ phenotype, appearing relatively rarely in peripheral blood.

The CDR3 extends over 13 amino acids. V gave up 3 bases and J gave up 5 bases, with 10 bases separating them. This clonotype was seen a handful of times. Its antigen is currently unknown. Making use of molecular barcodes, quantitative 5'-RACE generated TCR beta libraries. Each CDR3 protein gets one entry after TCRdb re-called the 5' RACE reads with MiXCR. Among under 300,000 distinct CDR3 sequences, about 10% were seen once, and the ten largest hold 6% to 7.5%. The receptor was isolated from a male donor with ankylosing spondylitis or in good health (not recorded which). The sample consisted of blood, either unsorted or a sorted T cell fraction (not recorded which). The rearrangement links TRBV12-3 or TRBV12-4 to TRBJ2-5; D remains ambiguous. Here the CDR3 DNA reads TGTGCCAGCAGTTTTCCTCACGGGGAGACCCAGTACTTC. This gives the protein CASSFPHGETQYF.